Listed here is a single T cell receptor (beta chain). Its cognate antigen is unknown. Carried by the TCR beta cDNA libraries were unique molecular identifiers. TCRdb re-called the PCR reads with MiXCR, one entry per CDR3 protein. The top ten clones hold around 6% of a sample with more than 450,000 distinct CDR3 sequences, approximately 34% of them seen once. The source of the sample is a study of post-analysis software for immune sequencing data. This CDR3 comprises 16 residues. J gave up 3 bases and V 3 bases, and 8 bases lay outside the gene matches. The germline V gene has CDR1 DFQATT and CDR2 SNEGSKA (reference sequence). Whole-study findings and limits: Significantly lower normalized Chao1 diversity was seen in multiple sclerosis patients than in controls. Strong co-clustering by F measure was evident for samples that had been prepared in the same batch. TRBV segments more frequent in patients than in controls numbered a few and included TRBV5-6, TRBV5-1 and TRBV20-1.

This TCR came from a girl aged 2-17 years with multiple sclerosis. The J gene is TRBJ2-1, the V gene TRBV20-1, with TRBD1 identical over 10 bases. Specimen: blood. The CDR3 here is CSARDRGSEVYNEQFF. In nucleotides, the CDR3 is TGCAGTGCTAGGGACAGGGGGTCGGAGGTCTACAATGAGCAGTTCTTC.